Below, 25 T cell receptor beta chains from the same sample are listed, as sequenced in a study of OX40 agonist ivuxolimab in advanced cancers. TCRdb keeps only in-frame clones here, not all; method: immunoSEQ multiplex PCR. The data hold 50,000 to 65,000 clones, with about 93% observed a single time. The sequences come from CD4+ or CD8+ T cells sorted from blood, collected in a trial of the OX40 agonist ivuxolimab. The receptors were sampled from an adult with an advanced solid tumor such as melanoma, head and neck, liver or kidney cancer.

The sample holds a few counts of this clone. The chain has TRBV9 and TRBJ1-1; D unclear. The length of the CDR3 is 15 residues. CDR1 and CDR2 from the germline V gene are SGDLS and YYNGEE. V lost 0 bases to trimming and J lost 0 bases, with 9 bases between them. The CDR3 DNA reads as TGTGCCAGCAGCGTAGGTGAGATACTGAACACTGAAGCTTTCTTT. Its translation is CASSVGEILNTEAFF.

This rearrangement joins TRBV30 to TRBJ2-7; 7 bases agree with TRBD2. Per the germline V gene, CDR1 is GTSNPN and CDR2 is SVGIG (reference sequence). There are 14 residues in the CDR3. Trimming removed 3 bases from V and 4 bases from J; junction bases left unmatched: 9. This chain's CDR3 is CAWRPLAEGYEQYF. For the CDR3, the DNA is TGTGCCTGGAGGCCTCTAGCGGAAGGGTACGAGCAGTACTTC.

This chain joins TRBV27 and TRBJ2-7, with D perhaps matching TRBD1 or TRBD2 (5 bases each). Germline CDR1 MNHEY, CDR2 SMNVEV (reference sequence). The CDR3 runs 15 residues. V shed 5 bases and J shed 3 bases, with 17 bases lying between them. CDR3 in amino acids: CASSPGPTPIYEQYF. The CDR3 coding sequence is TGTGCCAGCAGTCCGGGACCTACCCCTATCTACGAGCAGTACTTC.

The CDR3 DNA follows: TGCGCCAGCAGCCAAGTATCCTCTAACTACTACGAGCAGTACTTC. It specifies CASSQVSSNYYEQYF. The rearrangement links TRBV4-1 to TRBJ2-7; D is uncertain. The germline gives CDR1 MGHRA, CDR2 YSYEKL. CDR3 length equals 15 residues. Trimming took 1 base from V and 3 from J, leaving 13 bases between them.

This clone was recorded once. The chain couples TRBV29-1 to TRBJ1-3, with TRBD1 identical over 7 bases. The germline V gene has CDR1 SQVTM and CDR2 ANQGSEA. The CDR3 totals 14 residues. After removal of 4 bases from V and 2 bases from J, the junction contained 5 bases not matched to a gene. The CDR3 is CSVGPQGAGNTIYF. The CDR3 DNA sequence: TGCAGCGTTGGTCCTCAGGGGGCTGGAAACACCATATATTTT.

The CDR3 region is CASSSGTRWDEQYF. CDR3 DNA: TGTGCCAGCAGCTCCGGGACCCGTTGGGACGAGCAGTACTTC. The chain recombines TRBV5-4 with TRBJ2-7; D might be TRBD1 or TRBD2, each matching 5 bases. Germline CDR1 reads SGHNT; CDR2 reads YYREEE (reference sequence). This CDR3 comprises 14 residues. V was clipped by 3 bases and J by 5 bases, with 15 bases between them.

This chain uses TRBV28 with TRBJ2-3, with D tentatively TRBD1 or TRBD2 (5 bases each). V was cut by 4 bases and J by 2 bases, with 16 bases left in between. Germline values: CDR1 MDHEN, CDR2 SYDVKM. The CDR3 sequence is 16 residues long. The CDR3 coding sequence is TGTGCCAGCAGTTCACCCGGGACCCCTAACACAGATACGCAGTATTTT. Its translation: CASSSPGTPNTDTQYF.

In its sample, this clone was seen once. The chain joins TRBV6-5 to TRBJ2-2, with D possibly TRBD2 on 6 matching bases. The CDR3 loop spans 15 amino acids. Trimming removed 3 bases at V and 1 base at J, with 9 bases between. From germline, CDR1 is MNHEY and CDR2 SVGAGI. The DNA of the CDR3 is TGTGCCAGCAGTTATAGGCGGGAGAACACCGGGGAGCTGTTTTTT. Its protein is CASSYRRENTGELFF.

In nucleotides, the CDR3 is TGTGCCAGCAGCCTACCATCCTTGGAGCAGTACTTC. As protein: CASSLPSLEQYF. The V gene is TRBV28, the J gene TRBJ2-7; D uncertain. The CDR3 is 12 residues long. Germline V lookup: CDR1 MDHEN, CDR2 SYDVKM. Trimming removed 6 bases from V and 7 bases from J, with 13 bases in between.

The V call is TRBV11-3, the J call TRBJ2-2; TRBD2 is a possible D gene (6 bases). V was shortened by 4 bases and J by 6 bases, with 12 bases between the two germline ends. The V gene's germline CDR1 is SGHNT and CDR2 YENEEA. The CDR3 consists of 14 residues. CDR3 DNA: TGTGCCAGCAGCTCGGGCCTAGCGCCCGGGGAGCTGTTTTTT. Translated, it gives CASSSGLAPGELFF.

The gene calls are TRBV4-1 and TRBJ2-7; TRBD1 is a possible D gene (6 bases). There are 12 residues in the CDR3. Trimming removed 0 bases at V and 12 bases at J, with 12 bases between. Germline V gene sequence: CDR1 MGHRA, CDR2 YSYEKL. CDR3 in DNA: TGCGCCAGCAGCCAAGATACAGGGATCCGGTACTTC. This translates into CASSQDTGIRYF.

The chain recombines TRBV21-1 with TRBJ2-6; the D call TRBD1 from the table was never checked on the DNA. TRBV21-1 represents a pseudogene. The CDR3 has 18 residues. DNA of the CDR3: TGTGCCAGCAGCAAACTTCGACAGGCGATATCTGGGGCCAACGTCCTGACTTTC. As protein: CASSKLRQAISGANVLTF.

J is TRBJ1-2 and V is TRBV29-1, with a tentative D call TRBD1 (6 bases). Germline CDR1 is SQVTM and CDR2 is ANQGSEA. CDR3 length: 14 amino acids. Trimming took 6 bases from V and 3 from J, leaving 17 bases between them. The CDR3, as DNA: TGCAGCGTGGGGGAGGCAGGGGATTACTATGGCTACACCTTC. It yields the protein CSVGEAGDYYGYTF.

The chain has TRBV7-3 and TRBJ2-7; 10 bases are shared with TRBD1. V was pared by 5 bases and J by 0 bases, with 7 bases of the junction left unmatched. This CDR3 is 16 amino acids long. Germline CDR1 is SGHTA and CDR2 is FQGTGA. Here the CDR3 DNA reads TGTGCCAGCAGCCGGGACAGGGGACTGGGCTCCTACGAGCAGTACTTC. Its translation is CASSRDRGLGSYEQYF. Supplemented by reference TRBV7-3 and TRBJ2-7, the full variable domain reads GAGVSQTPSNKVTEKGKYVELRCDPISGHTALYWYRQSLGQGPEFLIYFQGTGAADDSGLPNDRFFAVRPEGSVSTLKIQRTERGDSAVYLCASSRDRGLGSYEQYFGPGTRLTVT.

The chain carries TRBV27 and TRBJ1-4, with D unresolved. Germline CDR1 MNHEY, CDR2 SMNVEV (reference sequence). The V end was cut by 1 base, the J end by 4 bases, with 7 bases between. This CDR3 spans 14 amino acids. The CDR3 nucleotides read TGTGCCAGCAGTTTATTGGGGAATAATGAAAAACTGTTTTTT. Translation: CASSLLGNNEKLFF.

In this sample, this clone turned up a few times. This rearrangement joins TRBV2 to TRBJ1-1, with TRBD1 as a possible D gene (6 bases). The germline gives CDR1 SNHLY, CDR2 FYNNEI. Trimming cost V 11 bases and J 2 bases, with 18 bases left between them. The CDR3 contains 14 residues. This CDR3 is CASKLGGSNTEAFF. The CDR3 nucleotides read TGTGCCTCTAAATTGGGGGGCAGTAACACTGAAGCTTTCTTT. Supplemented by reference TRBV2 and TRBJ1-1, the full variable domain reads EPEVTQTPSHQVTQMGQEVILRCVPISNHLYFYWYRQILGQKVEFLVSFYNNEISEKSEIFDDQFSVERPDGSNFTLKIRSTKLEDSAMYFCASKLGGSNTEAFFGQGTRLTVV.

This chain uses TRBV11-2 with TRBJ2-7; D might be TRBD2 (5 bases). The CDR3 extends over 15 amino acids. Germline V gives CDR1 SGHAT, CDR2 FQNNGV. V was cut by 3 bases and J by 7 bases, with 19 bases left in between. The CDR3 loop is CASSFLGPSSGEQYF. The CDR3 bases are TGTGCCAGCAGCTTTTTAGGTCCCTCTTCGGGAGAGCAGTACTTC. The entire variable domain, with the rest obtained from reference TRBV11-2 and TRBJ2-7, is as follows: EAGVAQSPRYKIIEKRQSVAFWCNPISGHATLYWYQQILGQGPKLLIQFQNNGVVDDSQLPKDRFSAERLKGVDSTLKIQPAKLEDSAVYLCASSFLGPSSGEQYFGPGTRLTVT.

The rearrangement joins TRBV10-1 to TRBJ2-1, with 9 nucleotides matching TRBD1. The trim removed 5 bases at V and 4 bases at J, leaving 6 bases unmatched. The length of the CDR3 is 15 residues. Germline CDR1 reads WNHNN; CDR2 reads SYGVQD (reference sequence). In DNA form, the CDR3 reads TGCGCCAGCAGTCCGAGACAGGGGGGTTACAATGAGCAGTTCTTC. Its protein is CASSPRQGGYNEQFF.

V is TRBV28 and J is TRBJ2-7, with 7 bases lining up with TRBD1. Germline values: CDR1 MDHEN, CDR2 SYDVKM. The V gene end was trimmed by 4 bases and the J gene end by 1 base; junction bases not matched to a gene: 7. The CDR3 totals 15 residues. The CDR3: CASSWRGGKSYEQYF. CDR3 sequence (DNA): TGTGCCAGCAGTTGGAGAGGGGGCAAGTCCTACGAGCAGTACTTC.

The chain carries TRBV28 and TRBJ2-3; 7 bases match TRBD2. CDR1 is MDHEN and CDR2 is SYDVKM in the germline V gene. Trimming at V came to 6 bases and at J to 2 bases, leaving 20 bases not matched to a gene. CDR3 length: 19 residues. This CDR3 is CASSATTLSGNRITDTQYF. CDR3 in DNA: TGTGCCAGCAGCGCCACTACCCTCAGCGGGAACCGAATCACAGATACGCAGTATTTT.

V gene TRBV19 combines with J gene TRBJ2-7, with 10 bases that match TRBD1. Trimming at V came to 8 bases and at J to 2 bases, leaving 12 bases not matched to a gene. The CDR3 sequence is 16 residues long. Germline V gene data show CDR1 as LNHDA and CDR2 as SQIVND (reference sequence). CDR3 sequence (DNA): TGTGCCAGTGGGCCGGGACAGGGGATAATGGCCTACGAGCAGTACTTC. Its protein product is CASGPGQGIMAYEQYF. The full variable domain, completed using reference TRBV19 and TRBJ2-7, is DGGITQSPKYLFRKEGQNVTLSCEQNLNHDAMYWYRQDPGQGLRLIYYSQIVNDFQKGDIAEGYSVSREKKESFPLTVTSAQKNPTAFYLCASGPGQGIMAYEQYFGPGTRLTVT.

The chain carries TRBV15 and TRBJ2-7; D could derive from TRBD1 or TRBD2 (5 bases each). V was pared by 4 bases and J by 0 bases, with 13 bases between. The germline V gene encodes CDR1 LNHNV and CDR2 YYDKDF (reference sequence). CDR3 length: 15 amino acids. The CDR3 reads CATSTRDGTSYEQYF. In DNA form, the CDR3 reads TGTGCCACCAGCACCCGGGACGGAACCTCCTACGAGCAGTACTTC.

The CDR3 DNA is TGTGCCAGCAGTTACTCGCTGCTAGCGGCCTACAATGAGCAGTTCTTC. This encodes CASSYSLLAAYNEQFF. The chain recombines TRBV6-5 with TRBJ2-1, with TRBD2 matching over 7 bases. The CDR3 contains 16 residues. The V gene's germline CDR1 is MNHEY and CDR2 SVGAGI. Unmatched junction bases numbered 4, after V lost 0 bases and J lost 2 bases.

V gene TRBV19 combines with J gene TRBJ2-5; perhaps TRBD1 as D (6 bases). The tail of the sequence fits TRBJ2-7 better, so the J call may be wrong. This CDR3 has 12 residues. Germline assignment: CDR1 LNHDA and CDR2 SQIVND (reference sequence). DNA of the CDR3: TGTGCCAGTAAGGGGGACTCCTACGAGCAGTACTTC. Protein: CASKGDSYEQYF.

This chain uses TRBV19 with TRBJ1-1, with TRBD1 matching 7 bases. CDR1 is LNHDA, CDR2 SQIVND, per germline (reference sequence). Trimming removed 6 bases from V and 2 bases from J; junction bases left unmatched: 3. The CDR3 length is 13 residues. The chain's CDR3 is CASSWDSNTEAFF. CDR3 DNA sequence: TGTGCCAGTAGCTGGGACAGTAACACTGAAGCTTTCTTT.